This T cell receptor beta chain was sequenced for a study of brain T cells in children with intractable seizures. Study conclusions and caveats: Patients' HCMV serostatus was unknown; virus specificity rests on CDR3 similarity alone. Pre- and post-surgery blood differed in depth, so pre-surgery absences may be undersampling.

Time point given: blood from clinic visit 5 months post-surgery; TSC patient then seizure free. Sequencing was limited to surgery cases with top T cell transcript signatures in brain tissue. Before surgery, patients took at least one anti-epileptic drug. With respect to this clone: The antigen is unknown.

The V gene lost 2 bases and the J gene lost 8 bases, with 12 bases spanning the gap. In germline, CDR1 is LGHDT, CDR2 YNNKEL (reference sequence). CDR3 length: 13 residues. Produced via immunoSEQ multiplex PCR; TCRdb's table is partial and in-frame only. This table has around 340,000 clones, about 93% appearing once. Source: peripheral blood, taken about 5 months after surgery. This clonotype was sampled from a boy in the first two years of life with tuberous sclerosis and intractable seizures. This chain links TRBV3-1 (or the pseudogene TRBV3-2) with TRBJ1-1; D gene uncertain. The DNA for the CDR3 is TGTGCCAGCAGCCAATATCCAATTTTGGAAGCTTTCTTT. This encodes CASSQYPILEAFF.